In this sample, the clone carrying this T cell receptor (beta chain) turned up many times. Preparation of the TCRbeta library used unique molecular identifiers. TCRdb itself ran the PCR reads through MiXCR, one entry per CDR3 protein. Of about 540,000 distinct CDR3 sequences listed, approximately 16% were seen once; the top ten hold roughly 3.3%. From germline, CDR1 is SGHKS and CDR2 YYEKEE (reference sequence). The CDR3 runs to 16 residues. V shed 4 bases and J 2 bases; nucleotides not matched to a gene: 9. This entry is derived from a study of T-cell reconstitution after alpha-beta-depleted transplantation in children.

This sample comprised PBMCs from the stem cell graft donor, obtained from the stem cell graft. The V and J genes are TRBV5-5 and TRBJ2-3, with 8 bases matching TRBD2. The TCR originated in a human donor who donated a stem cell graft to a child with acute lymphoblastic leukemia. The CDR3 reads CASSLLAGGVTDTQYF. Here the CDR3 DNA reads TGTGCCAGCAGCCTTCTCGCGGGAGGCGTCACAGATACGCAGTATTTT.